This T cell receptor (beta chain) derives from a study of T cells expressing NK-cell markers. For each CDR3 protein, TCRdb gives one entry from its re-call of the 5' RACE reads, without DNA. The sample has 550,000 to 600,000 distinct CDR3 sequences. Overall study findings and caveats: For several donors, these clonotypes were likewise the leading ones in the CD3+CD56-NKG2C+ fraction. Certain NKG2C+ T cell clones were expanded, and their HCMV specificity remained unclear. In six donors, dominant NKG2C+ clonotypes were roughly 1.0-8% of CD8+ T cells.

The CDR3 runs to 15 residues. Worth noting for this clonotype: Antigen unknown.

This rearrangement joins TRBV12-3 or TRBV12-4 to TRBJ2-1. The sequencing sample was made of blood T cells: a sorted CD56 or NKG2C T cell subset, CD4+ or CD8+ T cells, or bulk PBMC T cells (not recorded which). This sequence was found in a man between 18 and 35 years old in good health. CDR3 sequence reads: CASSRTSSSYNEQFF.